Listed below are T cell receptor beta chains from one sample, sequenced in a study of human T cells and chemical hapten exposure. TCRdb recomputed calls from the RACE reads with MiXCR, one row per CDR3 protein. Of some 77,000 distinct CDR3 sequences in the sample, about 9.4% were seen once. The starting material was whole blood, obtained in connection with sensitization to the hapten diphenylcyclopropenone (DPC). These TCRs come from a woman aged 45-59 years with alopecia areata. Some clones in this sample may be carry-over from other donors' samples. Both conserved end residues are part of each CDR3. Each record gives: J gene, clone size, V gene, D gene, CDR3 DNA, CDR3 protein. A D gene is named only where the DNA matches it firmly. The size of a clone is reported for some rows only, either as once, few or many, or as a class for expanded clones.

TRBJ2-7	few	TRBV28	NA	TGTGCCATCCTGGGGACCAACTTGGACGAGCAGTACTTC	CAILGTNLDEQYF
TRBJ1-5	few	TRBV5-6	NA	TGTGCCAGCAGCTTGGCGGGTTTCACCCAGCATTTT	CASSLAGFTQHF
TRBJ2-3	few	TRBV6-2/TRBV6-3	NA	TGTGCCAGCAGGGCCTCTTTGGGCGTGAGAACAGATACGCAGTATTTT	CASRASLGVRTDTQYF
TRBJ2-5	many	TRBV18	NA	TGTGCCAGCACAAAAAGGCTATCAGAGACCCAGTACTTC	CASTKRLSETQYF
TRBJ2-1	NA	TRBV20-1	TRBD1	TGCAGTGCACCGGACAGGGCATTCAATGAGCAGTTCTTC	CSAPDRAFNEQFF
TRBJ1-1	few	TRBV28	NA	TGTGCCAGCAGTTCAATCTCACCGGGACGGGGAAACACTGAAGCTTTCTTT	CASSSISPGRGNTEAFF
TRBJ1-6	NA	TRBV20-1	NA	TGCAGTGCTAGAGTGACAGGCCTCTCCTATAATTCACCCCTCCACTTT	CSARVTGLSYNSPLHF
TRBJ2-5	NA	TRBV29-1	TRBD2	TGCAGCGGACTAGCGGGAGTTGGAGAGACCCAGTACTTC	CSGLAGVGETQYF
TRBJ2-1	many	TRBV5-1	NA	TGCGCCAGCAGCTTGGGTACAGGGTACAATGAGCAGTTCTTC	CASSLGTGYNEQFF
TRBJ2-1	few	TRBV29-1	TRBD2	TGCAGCGTTGAATGGACTAGCGGGCTTACCTACAATGAGCAGTTCTTC	CSVEWTSGLTYNEQFF
TRBJ1-1	NA	TRBV30	NA	TGTGCCTGGACCTGGAAGGGCACCAATTCCAACACTGAAGCTTTCTTT	CAWTWKGTNSNTEAFF
TRBJ2-7	NA	TRBV6-1	NA	TGTGCCAGCAGTGAAGAAGAGGCCAGGGAAGGCGAGCAGTACTTC	CASSEEEAREGEQYF
TRBJ2-5	NA	TRBV29-1	NA	TGCAGCGTTGAAGTAGTAGGAGGGATAGAGACCCAGTACTTC	CSVEVVGGIETQYF
TRBJ2-5	NA	TRBV7-8	TRBD2	TGTGCCAGCAGCCGCCGACTAGCGGGAGGGCAAGAGACCCAGTACTTC	CASSRRLAGGQETQYF
TRBJ2-5	NA	TRBV10-3	TRBD2	TGTGCCATCAGAGGGACTACACCGCAAGAGACCCAGTACTTC	CAIRGTTPQETQYF
TRBJ2-7	many	TRBV6-5	NA	TGTGCCAGCAGGGGAGCTTCATTGGGCGAGCAGTACTTC	CASRGASLGEQYF
TRBJ2-7	many	TRBV19	NA	TGTGCCACCGGGGTGGGCCTCTACGAGCAGTACTTC	CATGVGLYEQYF
TRBJ2-7	few	TRBV7-2	NA	TGTGTCAGCAGCTTAATAGCCTACGAGCAGTACTTC	CVSSLIAYEQYF
TRBJ2-1	many	TRBV6-6	NA	TGTGCCAGCAGCGAAAGGGGGTTTGAGCAGTTCTTC	CASSERGFEQFF
TRBJ1-5	NA	TRBV12-5	NA	TGTGCTAGTGGGCACAGGGAGGCTCAGCCCCAGCATTTT	CASGHREAQPQHF
TRBJ1-4	many	TRBV11-3	TRBD1	TGTGCCAGCAGCCCCCGACACAGGGGTGATGAAAAACTGTTTTTT	CASSPRHRGDEKLFF
TRBJ2-5	many	TRBV27	TRBD1	TGTGCCAGCAGTCCTCCCGGGACAGGGGTTGAAGAGACCCAGTACTTC	CASSPPGTGVEETQYF
TRBJ2-1	NA	TRBV5-1	TRBD1	TGCGCCAGCTCCTGGGGACAGTCCTACAATGAGCAGTTCTTC	CASSWGQSYNEQFF
TRBJ1-4	many	TRBV29-1	TRBD1	TGCAGCGTTGAGGTACAGGGGCATGAAAAACTGTTTTTT	CSVEVQGHEKLFF
TRBJ1-4	many	TRBV6-6	TRBD1	TGTGCCAGCAGTGCCCCCGGGACAGGATATGCAACTAATGAAAAACTGTTTTTT	CASSAPGTGYATNEKLFF
TRBJ2-3	few	TRBV18	NA	TGTGCCAGCTCACCAAGGACAACAGATACGCAGTATTTT	CASSPRTTDTQYF
TRBJ2-3	NA	TRBV11-2	NA	TGTGCCAGCAGCGCGGGAACACTACGCACAGATACGCAGTATTTT	CASSAGTLRTDTQYF
TRBJ2-7	many	TRBV12-3/TRBV12-4	NA	TGTGCCAGCAGTTCGCCGACTGGCCGGCACGAGCAGTACTTC	CASSSPTGRHEQYF
TRBJ1-2	few	TRBV7-3	NA	TGTGCCAGCAGCCCCCAGCCAGGGGCGTCGATGACCTATGGCTACACCTTC	CASSPQPGASMTYGYTF
TRBJ2-1	many	TRBV12-5	NA	TGTGCTAGTGGTGGGGGTTCCAATGAGCAGTTCTTC	CASGGGSNEQFF
TRBJ2-1	NA	TRBV5-1	TRBD1	TGCGCCAGCAGCCTGGCCGGGACAGGGTACAATGAGCAGTTCTTC	CASSLAGTGYNEQFF
TRBJ2-3	many	TRBV20-1	TRBD2	TGCAGTGCTAGAAGGGACTATTATACGCAGTATTTT	CSARRDYYTQYF
TRBJ1-3	many	TRBV20-1	NA	TGCAGTGCCTCCGGCGACAAAAGCTCTGGAAACACCATATATTTT	CSASGDKSSGNTIYF
TRBJ1-4	few	TRBV7-2	NA	TGTGCCAGCAGCTTAGCGGGAACTAATGAAAAACTGTTTTTT	CASSLAGTNEKLFF
TRBJ2-3	many	TRBV9	NA	TGTGCCAGCAGCCCCCTGGACAGGCAAGGAGGGGATACGCAGTATTTT	CASSPLDRQGGDTQYF
TRBJ2-1	many	TRBV2	TRBD2	TGTGCCAGCAGTGAAGCTAGCGGGAGAGGTGAGCAGTTCTTC	CASSEASGRGEQFF
TRBJ2-5	NA	TRBV29-1	NA	TGCAGCGCACCAGGGTACGGGTCGAAGACCCAGTACTTC	CSAPGYGSKTQYF
TRBJ1-5	many	TRBV29-1	NA	TGCAGCGTGAAAGAGGGCAGACACAATCAGCCCCAGCATTTT	CSVKEGRHNQPQHF
TRBJ2-3	few	TRBV6-5	NA	TGTGCCAGCAGTGCTGTTGGGTCCAACACAGATACGCAGTATTTT	CASSAVGSNTDTQYF
TRBJ2-7	NA	TRBV28	TRBD2	TGTGCCAGCAGTTTTCCGTTCCGGACTAGCGGGGGCTCCTACGAGCAGTACTTC	CASSFPFRTSGGSYEQYF
TRBJ2-5	NA	TRBV6-1	NA	TGTGCCAGCAGCAGTGGAAGTAGTACACGAGAGACCCAGTACTTC	CASSSGSSTRETQYF
TRBJ2-1	few	TRBV11-3	TRBD2	TGTGCCAGCAGCTCCGGACTAGCGGGAGGACATTACAATGAGCAGTTCTTC	CASSSGLAGGHYNEQFF
TRBJ2-2	NA	TRBV29-1	NA	TGCAGCGGGGCTACAGGGCCAACCGGGGAGCTGTTTTTT	CSGATGPTGELFF
TRBJ2-3	NA	TRBV28	TRBD1	TGTGCCAGCAGTCCTATGACAGGGGCTAGCACAGATACGCAGTATTTT	CASSPMTGASTDTQYF
TRBJ2-7	NA	TRBV10-3	TRBD2	TGTGCCATCAGTGAGCCCCCGGCGGGGGACTACGAGCAGTACTTC	CAISEPPAGDYEQYF
TRBJ2-5	NA	TRBV11-2	NA	TGTGCCAGCAGCCCCGAGGGGGGACAGCGAGAGACCCAGTACTTC	CASSPEGGQRETQYF
TRBJ2-2	few	TRBV2	NA	TGTGCCAGCAGATCCCAGACCCTGAACACCGGGGAGCTGTTTTTT	CASRSQTLNTGELFF
TRBJ1-2	NA	TRBV4-1	NA	TGCGCCAGCAGCCAAGAGACGGGGTATGGCTACACCTTC	CASSQETGYGYTF
TRBJ2-1	few	TRBV18	NA	TGTGCCAGCTCACCACCCCACGACAATGAGCAGTTCTTC	CASSPPHDNEQFF
TRBJ2-1	many	TRBV12-5	TRBD1	TGTGCTAGTGGTTTGGCACGGGACAGAGACAATGAGCAGTTCTTC	CASGLARDRDNEQFF
TRBJ2-7	many	TRBV11-2	TRBD1	TGTGCCAGCAGACAGGGGGCCTACGAGCAGTACTTC	CASRQGAYEQYF
TRBJ2-7	few	TRBV7-9	NA	TGTGCCAGCAGCTTAGACGGGCCTTCTACCGAGCAGTACTTC	CASSLDGPSTEQYF
TRBJ2-7	NA	TRBV10-3	TRBD1	TGTGCCATCAGTGGGACAGGAGACGAGCAGTACTTC	CAISGTGDEQYF
TRBJ2-4	few	TRBV7-9	TRBD1	TGTGCCAGCAGCTTCCTGGGACAGGGAAACATTCAGTACTTC	CASSFLGQGNIQYF
TRBJ2-5	few	TRBV9	TRBD1	TGTGCCAGCAGCGCCCGGGACAGGGGTGGAGAGACCCAGTACTTC	CASSARDRGGETQYF
TRBJ1-1	many	TRBV18	NA	TGTGCCAGCTCCCTACAGCAGATTGAAGCTTTCTTT	CASSLQQIEAFF
TRBJ1-1	few	TRBV11-2	TRBD1	TGTGCCAGCAGCTTCCGGACAGGGGCGGCTCCGGCTTTCTTT	CASSFRTGAAPAFF
TRBJ2-1	NA	TRBV11-2	TRBD2	TGTGCCAGCAGCTTAGGCGCACGACTAGCGGGAGAAGAAGGCAATGAGCAGTTCTTC	CASSLGARLAGEEGNEQFF
TRBJ2-1	many	TRBV7-6	TRBD1	TGTGCCAGCAGCCCGGGGCTAGCAGGGGGAAAGCAGTTCTTC	CASSPGLAGGKQFF